A selection of T cell receptor beta chains follows, all from one sample in a study of T cells in Graves' hyperthyroidism and ophthalmopathy. Each CDR3 protein gets one entry after TCRdb re-called the multiplex PCR reads with MiXCR. The table lists fewer than 550,000 distinct CDR3 sequences, around 24% of them singletons. Material: blood. The receptor set was obtained from a woman aged 25 to 45 with Graves' ophthalmopathy. CDR3s include the opening cysteine and the closing phenylalanine or tryptophan. The D gene is left open where the match is weak. Clone size is shown for a subset of rows, as once, few, many or a class of expanded clone.

d_call clone_size j_call v_call cdr3_aa cdr3_nt
- many TRBJ2-7 TRBV29-1 CSARKGLTYEQYF TGCAGCGCCCGGAAGGGGTTAACCTACGAGCAGTACTTC
- - TRBJ2-6 TRBV3-1 CASSLNTRPGPDSGANVLTF TGTGCCAGCAGCCTAAACACCCGGCCAGGGCCGGACTCTGGGGCCAACGTCCTGACTTTC
- many TRBJ1-2 TRBV10-3 CAIRGDLEYGYTF TGTGCCATCAGGGGGGACTTGGAATATGGCTACACCTTC
- - TRBJ1-2 TRBV3-1 CASSHGDGYTF TGTGCCAGCAGCCACGGGGATGGCTACACCTTC
- - TRBJ1-2 TRBV12-5 CASGLGQNYGYTF TGTGCTAGTGGTTTAGGGCAGAACTATGGCTACACCTTC
- - TRBJ1-1 TRBV19 CASSKRGTEACF TGTGCCAGTAGTAAAAGGGGGACTGAAGCTTGCTTT
- - TRBJ1-1 TRBV19 CASSKGAGRSTEAFF TGTGCCAGTAGTAAAGGGGCAGGGAGGAGCACTGAAGCTTTCTTT
TRBD1 many TRBJ1-5 TRBV7-9 CASSWDRDNQPQHF TGTGCCAGCAGCTGGGACAGGGACAATCAGCCCCAGCATTTT
- - TRBJ1-3 TRBV19 CASSIQGRGNTIYF TGTGCCAGTAGTATCCAAGGGAGAGGAAACACCATATATTTT
TRBD1 - TRBJ2-7 TRBV12-3/TRBV12-4 CASSPTGVFYEQYF TGTGCCAGCAGTCCGACAGGGGTCTTCTACGAGCAGTACTTC
TRBD1 many TRBJ1-2 TRBV19 CASRRGRGGYTF TGTGCCAGTCGGAGGGGGCGAGGCGGCTACACCTTC
TRBD1 many TRBJ1-1 TRBV20-1 CSARDLSQGATEAFF TGCAGTGCTAGAGATCTTTCACAGGGGGCCACTGAAGCTTTCTTT
- many TRBJ1-1 TRBV10-3 CAISETTVGAEAFF TGTGCCATCAGTGAGACCACCGTGGGGGCTGAAGCTTTCTTT
TRBD1 few TRBJ2-1 TRBV12-3/TRBV12-4 CASSRIPFRDSSYNEQFF TGTGCCAGCAGCCGTATACCTTTCCGGGACAGCTCCTACAATGAGCAGTTCTTC
- few TRBJ2-2 TRBV19 CASSTPWGGRNTGGLFF TGTGCCAGTAGTACCCCCTGGGGGGGGCGCAACACCGGGGGGCTGTTTTTT
TRBD1 many TRBJ2-5 TRBV20-1 CSASKPGQQETQYF TGCAGTGCTAGTAAACCGGGACAGCAAGAGACCCAGTACTTC
TRBD2 many TRBJ2-5 TRBV27 CASRRSGGLQETQYF TGTGCCAGCAGACGAAGCGGGGGCCTTCAAGAGACCCAGTACTTC
TRBD2 - TRBJ2-7 TRBV2 CASRGLAHEQYF TGTGCCAGCAGGGGACTAGCCCACGAGCAGTACTTC
- many TRBJ2-5 TRBV6-2/TRBV6-3 CASSRAVKETQYF TGTGCCAGCAGTCGAGCGGTGAAAGAGACCCAGTACTTC
- few TRBJ1-5 TRBV19 CASSIEGRVNQPQHF TGTGCCAGTAGTATAGAGGGCCGGGTCAATCAGCCCCAGCATTTT
- - TRBJ2-5 TRBV20-1 CSARSRDNLFQETQYF TGCAGTGCTAGGTCCAGGGACAACCTATTCCAAGAGACCCAGTACTTC
- - TRBJ1-2 TRBV19 CASSIVRRSVNYGYTF TGTGCCAGTAGTATAGTGCGTCGCTCCGTAAACTATGGCTACACCTTC
- many TRBJ2-7 TRBV6-2/TRBV6-3 CASSYGASYEQYF TGTGCCAGCAGTTACGGGGCCTCCTACGAGCAGTACTTC
- few TRBJ2-7 TRBV28 CASSLWEAGRGYEQYF TGTGCCAGCAGTTTATGGGAGGCGGGCAGGGGATACGAGCAGTACTTC
- many TRBJ1-2 TRBV27 CASQKSGYTF TGTGCCAGTCAGAAGAGTGGCTACACCTTC
TRBD1 many TRBJ1-4 TRBV15 CATSGRTGRPINEKLFF TGTGCCACCAGCGGCAGGACAGGGCGTCCGATTAATGAAAAACTGTTTTTT
TRBD1 many TRBJ1-2 TRBV25-1 CASSAQPGQGGGYGYTF TGTGCCAGCAGTGCCCAACCGGGACAGGGTGGGGGATATGGCTACACCTTC
- - TRBJ1-2 TRBV12-3/TRBV12-4 CASSPNLGYTF TGTGCCAGCAGTCCTAACTTGGGCTACACCTTC
TRBD2 few TRBJ2-2 TRBV11-2 CASSPRLAGGLTGELFF TGTGCCAGCAGCCCCCGACTAGCGGGGGGGCTCACCGGGGAGCTGTTTTTT
- many TRBJ1-1 TRBV5-1 CASSGRTNTEAFF TGCGCCAGCAGCGGCAGAACGAACACTGAAGCTTTCTTT
TRBD2 - TRBJ2-7 TRBV6-2/TRBV6-3 CASSYGGTSGAYEQYF TGTGCCAGCAGTTACGGCGGGACTAGCGGGGCCTACGAGCAGTACTTC
- many TRBJ2-7 TRBV6-2/TRBV6-3 CASSYSNPGVTYEQYF TGTGCCAGCAGTTACTCGAACCCAGGGGTCACCTACGAGCAGTACTTC
- few TRBJ2-7 TRBV6-1 CASSDRTTSYEQYF TGTGCCAGCAGCGACAGGACTACTTCCTACGAGCAGTACTTC
TRBD2 few TRBJ2-2 TRBV4-3 CASSHIPGGRGTGELFF TGCGCCAGCAGCCATATACCGGGGGGGCGCGGCACCGGGGAGCTGTTTTTT
- - TRBJ1-3 TRBV5-1 CASSLDGGSGNTIYF TGCGCCAGCAGCTTGGATGGCGGTTCTGGAAACACCATATATTTT
TRBD1 many TRBJ1-5 TRBV2 CASSEAPPDRGLNHNQPQHF TGTGCCAGCAGTGAAGCTCCCCCTGACAGGGGGCTGAATCACAATCAGCCCCAGCATTTT
- - TRBJ2-7 TRBV3-1 CASSPNDLTPYEQYF TGTGCCAGCAGCCCGAACGACTTGACTCCCTACGAGCAGTACTTC
TRBD2 - TRBJ2-2 TRBV4-2 CANSLGLAGTTRTGELFF TGTGCCAACAGCCTCGGACTAGCGGGGACAACGAGGACCGGGGAGCTGTTTTTT
- many TRBJ2-7 TRBV7-2 CASSLDSPAYEQYF TGTGCCAGCAGCTTGGACAGTCCAGCCTACGAGCAGTACTTC
- - TRBJ2-7 TRBV12-3/TRBV12-4 CASSMTTSYEQYF TGTGCCAGCAGTATGACGACAAGCTACGAGCAGTACTTC
- - TRBJ2-7 TRBV28 CASSLVGPLSEQYF TGTGCCAGCAGTTTAGTAGGGCCCCTTTCCGAGCAGTACTTC
TRBD1 - TRBJ2-7 TRBV6-2/TRBV6-3 CASSLEGQGASFIYEQYF TGTGCCAGCAGTTTGGAGGGACAGGGGGCTTCCTTCATTTACGAGCAGTACTTC
- few TRBJ2-7 TRBV11-2 CASSLGRAPYEQYF TGTGCCAGCAGCTTAGGCAGGGCCCCCTACGAGCAGTACTTC
TRBD1 - TRBJ1-1 TRBV20-1 CSARSDRGTEAFF TGCAGTGCTAGGAGCGACAGGGGCACTGAAGCTTTCTTT
TRBD1 many TRBJ2-7 TRBV7-8 CASSYQGVGAYEQYF TGTGCCAGCAGCTACCAGGGGGTCGGTGCGTACGAGCAGTACTTC
- - TRBJ1-2 TRBV12-3/TRBV12-4 CASTPGRYLTYGYTF TGTGCCAGCACTCCAGGAAGATACCTAACCTATGGCTACACCTTC
- many TRBJ1-2 TRBV27 CASSLNGSPYGYTF TGTGCCAGCAGTTTAAATGGCAGCCCCTATGGCTACACCTTC
- few TRBJ1-2 TRBV3-1 CASSQDAANYGYTF TGTGCCAGCAGCCAAGATGCAGCTAACTATGGCTACACCTTC
- - TRBJ2-5 TRBV15 CATSREGQPGETQYF TGTGCCACCAGCAGAGAAGGCCAGCCCGGAGAGACCCAGTACTTC
- - TRBJ1-2 TRBV27 CASSLEGHNYGYTF TGTGCCAGCAGTTTAGAAGGACATAACTATGGCTACACCTTC
- few TRBJ1-2 TRBV6-5 CASSYSFQNGYTF TGTGCCAGCAGTTACTCCTTCCAGAATGGCTACACCTTC
- many TRBJ2-2 TRBV6-1 CASRDQGLGGELFF TGTGCCAGCAGAGATCAGGGGTTGGGCGGGGAGCTGTTTTTT
- - TRBJ1-2 TRBV6-5 CASSYSKQSFYGYTF TGTGCCAGCAGTTACTCGAAACAGTCCTTCTATGGCTACACCTTC
TRBD1 few TRBJ1-2 TRBV27 CASRGQGAGGYTF TGTGCCAGCAGGGGACAGGGGGCAGGTGGCTACACCTTC
- many TRBJ2-7 TRBV20-1 CSARVYEQYF TGCAGTGCTAGGGTCTACGAGCAGTACTTC
- many TRBJ1-5 TRBV2 CASSVPGYSNQPQHF TGTGCCAGCAGTGTACCAGGGTATAGCAATCAGCCCCAGCATTTT
TRBD1 many TRBJ1-2 TRBV7-9 CASTLPGQKGYGYTF TGTGCCAGCACCCTCCCGGGACAGAAGGGCTATGGCTACACCTTC
- many TRBJ1-3 TRBV15 CATSRGGSGGNTIYF TGTGCCACCAGCAGAGGAGGGTCGGGTGGAAACACCATATATTTT
- few TRBJ1-2 TRBV3-1 CASSQGGGPHYTF TGTGCCAGCAGCCAAGGTGGGGGGCCGCACTACACCTTC
- few TRBJ1-2 TRBV11-1 CASSLAFAGGEQYGYTF TGTGCCAGCAGCTTAGCTTTCGCCGGGGGCGAACAGTATGGCTACACCTTC